This is a list of T cell receptor beta chains from one sample in a study of cytomegalovirus exposure and HLA in healthy donors. The table came from immunoSEQ multiplex PCR; TCRdb's copy has only in-frame clones and leaves some out. The sample records about 140,000 clones, 80% to 85% being singletons. Sample: PBMCs. The receptors derive from a female donor in good health and CMV-seronegative. The CDR3 runs from the conserved cysteine through the conserved F or W. D genes are given only for firm matches. Some rows have no size entry. The others give once, few or many, or a class for an expanded clone.

j_gene	v_gene	d_gene	abundance	CDR3nt	CDR3aa
TRBJ2-7	TRBV28	TRBD2	.	TGTGCCAGCACACTAGCGGGAGACTACGAGCAGTACTTC	CASTLAGDYEQYF
TRBJ2-1	TRBV7-9	.	.	TGTGCCAGCAACGGACAGACAGTTGAGCAGTTCTTC	CASNGQTVEQFF
TRBJ1-1	TRBV5-1	.	.	TGCGCCAGCAGCCCGGAGGGGAGGAAGACTGAAGCTTTCTTT	CASSPEGRKTEAFF
TRBJ2-7	TRBV27	TRBD1	.	TGTGCCAGCGGGAGAATGGGACAGGGCTACGAGCAGTACTTC	CASGRMGQGYEQYF
TRBJ2-3	TRBV4-1	TRBD1	.	TGCGCCAGCAGCCGAGGGACAGGGGCCTACACAGATACGCAGTATTTT	CASSRGTGAYTDTQYF
TRBJ1-1	TRBV10-2	.	.	TGCGCCAGCAGTGCCCCTCCTGGCAGGTTGAACACTGAAGCTTTCTTT	CASSAPPGRLNTEAFF
TRBJ2-7	TRBV30	TRBD1	.	TGTGCCTGGAGCCCTGGACAGGGTGGCGAGCAGTACTTC	CAWSPGQGGEQYF
TRBJ2-7	TRBV19	.	.	TGTGCCAGTAGTATAGCGGACAAGTCCTACGAGCAGTACTTC	CASSIADKSYEQYF
TRBJ1-4	TRBV5-1	.	.	TGCGCCAGCAGCTTGGAGGGAGCTTCTGGGTATAATGAAAAACTGTTTTTT	CASSLEGASGYNEKLFF
TRBJ2-1	TRBV5-1	.	few	TGCGCCAGCAGCCCCAGGGAAGCGGGTCACTACAATGAGCAGTTCTTC	CASSPREAGHYNEQFF
TRBJ2-2	TRBV28	TRBD2	many	TGTGCCAGCAGTTCATGGACCCTAGCGGGAGGGCCCGGGGAGCTGTTTTTT	CASSSWTLAGGPGELFF
TRBJ2-7	TRBV10-3	TRBD2	.	TGTGCCATCAGTGTTTCTAGCGGGTTTAGGGAGCAGTACTTC	CAISVSSGFREQYF
TRBJ2-5	TRBV18	TRBD2	.	TGTGCCAGCTCACCACCCGCACTAGCGGGGGGTGAGACCCAGTACTTC	CASSPPALAGGETQYF
TRBJ2-5	TRBV4-2	.	.	TGTGCCAGCAGCCAAGGTCTTCGGCGGGACGTTCAAGAGACCCAGTACTTC	CASSQGLRRDVQETQYF
TRBJ2-1	TRBV15	.	.	TGTGCCACCAGCAGCAGACTAGGTGGGAATGAGCAGTTCTTC	CATSSRLGGNEQFF
TRBJ2-7	TRBV6-6	.	.	TGTGCCAGCAGTTCCAAAGATACTGGCGAGCAGTACTTC	CASSSKDTGEQYF
TRBJ2-7	TRBV27	TRBD2	.	TGTGCCAGCAGTTTCGGGGTAGCGGGAGAGCAGTACTTC	CASSFGVAGEQYF
TRBJ2-2	TRBV5-1	TRBD2	.	TGCGCCAGCAGCAACCAGCGGGAACGAAGGACCGGGGAGCTGTTTTTT	CASSNQRERRTGELFF
TRBJ1-2	TRBV2	TRBD1	.	TGTGCCACCCGGTTGGAGGACAGGGATAACTATGGCTACACCTTC	CATRLEDRDNYGYTF
TRBJ2-3	TRBV6-1	.	once	TGTCTCACGACATGGGGGGAATCTGGCACAGATACGCAGTATTTT	CLTTWGESGTDTQYF
TRBJ1-1	TRBV5-8	TRBD1	.	TGTGCCAGCAGCTTGTTTGGGACAGGGGGCCCCACTGAAGCTTTCTTT	CASSLFGTGGPTEAFF
TRBJ2-7	TRBV7-9	TRBD1	.	TGTGCCAGCAGCTCAACTAGCCCCCCAACAGGGGGGAACTACGAGCAGTACTTC	CASSSTSPPTGGNYEQYF
TRBJ2-7	TRBV14	TRBD2	.	TGTGCCAGCAGCCTGTTTGGGACTAGCTTTCTCCCCGAGCAGTACTTC	CASSLFGTSFLPEQYF
TRBJ1-5	TRBV7-9	.	.	TGTGCCAGCAGCGACAGGTGGAGCAATCAGCCCCAGCATTTT	CASSDRWSNQPQHF
TRBJ2-7	TRBV5-4	TRBD2	.	TGTGCCAGCAGTCTAGTAGCGGGAGTCCCCTCCTACGAGCAGTACTTC	CASSLVAGVPSYEQYF
TRBJ1-1	TRBV9	.	.	TGTGCCAGCAGCGTAGGAGGGGGAATGACTGAAGCTTTCTTT	CASSVGGGMTEAFF
TRBJ1-2	TRBV9	.	.	TGTGCCAGCAGCGTAAGACCCGGGACTAATGGCTACACCTTC	CASSVRPGTNGYTF
TRBJ2-1	TRBV14	TRBD1	few	TGTGCCAGCAGCCAAGATCGGACAGGGTCGTACAATGAGCAGTTCTTC	CASSQDRTGSYNEQFF
TRBJ2-7	TRBV6-1	TRBD2	.	TGTGCCAGCCAAGCCCTAGCGGGAGCCAACTACGAGCAGTACTTC	CASQALAGANYEQYF
TRBJ1-1	TRBV10-2	TRBD1	.	TGCGCCAGCAGTGGTGCAACAGGGGGAAGAACTGAAGCTTTCTTT	CASSGATGGRTEAFF
TRBJ1-1	TRBV6-1	TRBD1	.	TGTGCCAGCAGTTGGGGACAGGGGGCTGCCACTGAAGCTTTCTTT	CASSWGQGAATEAFF
TRBJ2-5	TRBV6-4	.	.	TGTGCCAGCAGTGAGTCCGGTCAGGGGACCCAGTACTTC	CASSESGQGTQYF
TRBJ2-7	TRBV19	TRBD1	.	TGTGCCAGTAGTTGGACAGGGACCTCCTACGAGCAGTACTTC	CASSWTGTSYEQYF
TRBJ2-7	TRBV16	TRBD1	.	TGTGCCAGCAGCCAGGACAGGGGGCCGTACGAGCAGTACTTC	CASSQDRGPYEQYF
TRBJ1-4	TRBV5-1	TRBD1	.	TGCGCCAGCAGCTTGGACGGGACAGGGGAGCGAAAACTGTTTTTT	CASSLDGTGERKLFF
TRBJ2-1	TRBV29-1	.	.	TGCAGCGTTGAGGGGCTGGATGAGCAGTTCTTC	CSVEGLDEQFF
TRBJ2-1	TRBV28	TRBD2	.	TGTGCCAGCAGTCAGAACGGGGCGGGAGTCGGTTCTTATGAGCAGTTCTTC	CASSQNGAGVGSYEQFF
TRBJ2-6	TRBV7-3	.	.	TGTGCCAGCAGCTTAGCCGGGAACCCTGGGGCCAACGTCCTGACTTTC	CASSLAGNPGANVLTF
TRBJ2-4	TRBV5-1	TRBD2	once	TGCGCCAGCAGCTTGGAAGTGGGGGGGGGCATTCAGTACTTC	CASSLEVGGGIQYF
TRBJ2-1	TRBV6-1	TRBD1	.	TGTGCCAGCAGTGGACCGGACAGGGGGCCCTACAATGAGCAGTTCTTC	CASSGPDRGPYNEQFF
TRBJ1-1	TRBV28	.	.	TGTGCCAGCAGTTTCCGGGGGGGGAACACTGAAGCTTTCTTT	CASSFRGGNTEAFF
TRBJ2-2	TRBV7-9	TRBD1	.	TGTGCCAGCAGCCCGGGACAGGCTTCCACCGGGGAGCTGTTTTTT	CASSPGQASTGELFF
TRBJ2-5	TRBV10-3	TRBD2	few	TGTGCCATCAGTGTTCTAGCGGGAGACCAAGAGACCCAGTACTTC	CAISVLAGDQETQYF